One sample yielded the 22 T cell receptor beta chains listed below, sequenced in a study of blood T cell repertoires in COVID-19. TCRdb's table, derived via immunoSEQ multiplex PCR, lists solely in-frame clones and lacks some. The sample has 150,000 to 200,000 clones; roughly 80% are singletons. Sequencing used peripheral blood. The receptors stem from a human donor with acute or convalescent COVID-19. The donor label of this sample is uncertain.

J is TRBJ1-2 and V is TRBV29-1; unclear D gene. The CDR3 is 10 residues long. Germline CDR1 is SQVTM and CDR2 is ANQGSEA. Deletions cut 0 bases from V and 12 bases from J, with 8 bases between. The DNA of the CDR3 is TGCAGCGTTGAAGAGGGCTGGGACACCTTC. Encoded protein: CSVEEGWDTF.

The gene calls are TRBV5-1 and TRBJ1-4; possible D gene TRBD1, 6 bases. The V gene's germline CDR1 is SGHRS and CDR2 YFSETQ. This CDR3 spans 15 amino acids. Trimming removed 0 bases from V and 4 bases from J, with 10 bases in between. This CDR3 is CASSLEGGFNEKLFF. CDR3 nucleotides: TGCGCCAGCAGCTTGGAGGGGGGGTTTAATGAAAAACTGTTTTTT.

The rearrangement uses TRBV27 and TRBJ1-1; 7 bases are shared with TRBD1. V trimming: 6 bases; J trimming: 3 bases; junction bases outside the gene matches: 7. This CDR3 spans 14 amino acids. Germline loops: CDR1 MNHEY, CDR2 SMNVEV (reference sequence). The CDR3 sequence is CASSQGEKYTEAFF. The CDR3 nucleotides read TGTGCCAGCAGCCAGGGGGAGAAATACACTGAAGCTTTCTTT.

The chain carries TRBV3-1 (or the pseudogene TRBV3-2) and TRBJ2-1; TRBD2 agrees at 9 bases. The CDR3 is 15 residues long. V shed 3 bases and J 9 bases; nucleotides not matched to a gene: 9. The germline CDR1 and CDR2 sequences are LGHDT and YNNKEL (reference sequence). The CDR3 DNA reads TGTGCCAGCAGCCATCATAGCGGGGGTGACGGTGAGCAGTTCTTC. This encodes CASSHHSGGDGEQFF.

CDR3 bases: TGTGCCAGCCGCTCAGATCCCATCACTAATGAAAAACTGTTTTTT. This codes for CASRSDPITNEKLFF. This rearrangement joins TRBV28 to TRBJ1-4; D is ambiguous. Germline CDR1 reads MDHEN; CDR2 reads SYDVKM. This CDR3 is built from 15 residues. Trimming took off 8 bases at V and 2 bases at J, with 15 bases between the two ends.

J is TRBJ1-1 and V is TRBV7-9; D is ambiguous. Germline V gives CDR1 SEHNR, CDR2 FQNEAQ (reference sequence). This CDR3 region has 15 residues. V lost 1 base and J lost 2, with 11 bases in between. CDR3 loop: CASSLVQAVNTEAFF. DNA of the CDR3: TGTGCCAGCAGCTTAGTCCAAGCGGTTAACACTGAAGCTTTCTTT.

This sequence joins TRBV5-1 and TRBJ2-7; 7 nucleotides align to TRBD2. V was clipped by 0 bases and J by 3 bases; unmatched bases: 3. Germline V lookup: CDR1 SGHRS, CDR2 YFSETQ. The CDR3 extends over 14 amino acids. The CDR3 DNA reads as TGCGCCAGCAGCTTGGTGGCTAGCGGCTACGAGCAGTACTTC. As protein: CASSLVASGYEQYF.

V and J are TRBV27 and TRBJ2-7, with 7 nucleotides matching TRBD1. CDR1 is MNHEY, CDR2 SMNVEV, per germline (reference sequence). Losses at the gene ends were 3 bases for V and 4 bases for J; bases not matched to a gene: 12. This CDR3 is 16 amino acids long. CDR3 sequence (DNA): TGTGCCAGCAGTTTTTCGGACAGGACAGGCGTTTACGAGCAGTACTTC. It yields the protein CASSFSDRTGVYEQYF.

The CDR3 is CASITWPSPSNYGYTF. The CDR3 DNA reads as TGTGCCAGTATCACATGGCCTAGCCCTTCTAACTATGGCTACACCTTC. The chain employs TRBV19 and TRBJ1-2; unclear D gene. Germline V gives CDR1 LNHDA, CDR2 SQIVND (reference sequence). The CDR3 covers 16 residues. V gave up 7 bases and J gave up 0 bases, with 18 bases separating them.

The CDR3 here is CASRRVPRDGELFF. As DNA, the CDR3 is TGTGCCAGCAGGAGGGTACCCCGCGACGGGGAGCTGTTTTTT. The chain has TRBV2 and TRBJ2-2; perhaps TRBD2 as D (5 bases). The CDR3 totals 14 residues. CDR1 and CDR2 from the germline V gene are SNHLY and FYNNEI. The V end lost 6 bases, the J end lost 7 bases, and 15 bases lay between the germline ends.

The gene calls are TRBV19 and TRBJ1-4; tentative D call: TRBD1 (5 bases). The V gene lost 9 bases and the J gene lost 5 bases, with 7 bases spanning the gap. The germline V gene encodes CDR1 LNHDA and CDR2 SQIVND (reference sequence). This CDR3 contains 11 residues. The CDR3 loop reads CASNRNEKLFF. In nucleotides, the CDR3 is TGTGCCAGCAACAGGAATGAAAAACTGTTTTTT.

With respect to this clone: Mismatch with germline at one junction end may stem from a read error. The rearrangement uses TRBV7-7 and TRBJ2-5, with TRBD2 matching 8 bases. Per germline, CDR1 SSHAT and CDR2 FNYEAQ (reference sequence). The CDR3 has 15 amino acids. This chain's CDR3 is CASSLDGGAQETQYF. Written as DNA, the CDR3 is TGTGCTAGCAGCTTAGACGGGGGGGCACAAGAGACCCAGTACTTC.

The gene calls are TRBV5-1 and TRBJ2-2; D is possibly TRBD1 (6 bases). Trimming took 3 bases from V and 0 from J, leaving 12 bases between them. CDR1 is SGHRS and CDR2 is YFSETQ in the germline V gene. The CDR3 is 16 residues long. For the CDR3, the DNA is TGCGCCAGCAGCTCCTCCGGGACACCGAACACCGGGGAGCTGTTTTTT. It encodes CASSSSGTPNTGELFF.

The chain couples TRBV30 to TRBJ1-2; TRBD1 agrees at 9 bases. The CDR3 contains 12 residues. Germline trimming cut 4 bases from V and 6 bases from J; bases unmatched to any gene: 3. Germline CDR1 is GTSNPN and CDR2 is SVGIG (reference sequence). The CDR3 sequence is CAWTTGGDGYTF. CDR3 in DNA: TGTGCCTGGACAACAGGGGGCGATGGCTACACCTTC.

The V call is TRBV6-5, the J call TRBJ1-4; TRBD1 matches 10 bases. With V trimmed by 6 bases and J by 10 bases, 8 bases remained unmatched. The germline V gene encodes CDR1 MNHEY and CDR2 SVGAGI. This CDR3 has 14 residues. CDR3 region: CASSPGTGVGKLFF. CDR3 coding DNA: TGTGCCAGCAGCCCCGGGACAGGGGTTGGAAAACTGTTTTTT.

V is TRBV18 and J is TRBJ1-6, with a tentative D call TRBD1 (5 bases). Germline V lookup: CDR1 KGHSH, CDR2 LQKENI. CDR3 size: 15 residues. V shed 3 bases and J shed 5 bases, with 11 bases lying between them. CDR3 coding DNA: TGTGCCAGCTCACCTAGACAGTCTAATAATTCACCCCTCCACTTT. Its translation is CASSPRQSNNSPLHF.

In its sample, this clone was seen once. The rearrangement uses TRBV11-3 and TRBJ2-1; 8 positions match TRBD2. Germline V CDR1 and CDR2: SGHNT, YENEEA. This CDR3 has 16 residues. J gave up 4 bases and V 1 base, and 6 bases lay outside the gene matches. In DNA, the CDR3 is TGTGCCAGCAGCTTAGCGGGGGGGCTGTCTTACAATGAGCAGTTCTTC. This codes for CASSLAGGLSYNEQFF.

The chain recombines TRBV19 with TRBJ2-7, with 8 bases that match TRBD1. V was clipped by 5 bases and J by 4 bases; unmatched bases: 10. The CDR3 is made up of 15 amino acids. The germline V gene encodes CDR1 LNHDA and CDR2 SQIVND (reference sequence). The CDR3 nucleotides read TGTGCCAGTAGTGCCGGGACAGGAGACTTGTACGAGCAGTACTTC. This sequence encodes CASSAGTGDLYEQYF.

V gene TRBV5-1 combines with J gene TRBJ2-3, with 10 bases aligning to TRBD2. Per germline, CDR1 SGHRS and CDR2 YFSETQ. The CDR3 has 15 residues. V shed 0 bases, J shed 4 bases, and the junction held 2 bases outside the gene matches. The CDR3 DNA reads TGCGCCAGCAGCTTGGGGCTAGCGGGAGCAGATACGCAGTATTTT. This gives the protein CASSLGLAGADTQYF. The full variable domain, completed using reference TRBV5-1 and TRBJ2-3, is KAGVTQTPRYLIKTRGQQVTLSCSPISGHRSVSWYQQTPGQGLQFLFEYFSETQRNKGNFPGRFSGRQFSNSRSEMNVSTLELGDSALYLCASSLGLAGADTQYFGPGTRLTVL.

This clone was detected once. The gene calls are TRBV12-3 or TRBV12-4 and TRBJ2-5; D unresolved. Trimming took off 6 bases at V and 7 bases at J, with 15 bases between the two ends. This CDR3 has 13 residues. In DNA form, the CDR3 reads TGTGCCAGCAGCCCTGACTCGGTCCGGACCCAGTACTTC. This codes for CASSPDSVRTQYF.

This chain joins TRBV18 and TRBJ2-2, with D maybe TRBD2 (7 bases). The CDR3 sequence is 16 residues long. Germline V lookup: CDR1 KGHSH, CDR2 LQKENI. With 4 bases removed from V and 0 bases from J, the gap between germline ends came to 12 bases. The CDR3 region is CASSRGGGANTGELFF. CDR3 in DNA: TGTGCCAGCTCACGGGGCGGGGGCGCGAACACCGGGGAGCTGTTTTTT.

The J gene is TRBJ1-3, the V gene TRBV30, with a tentative D call TRBD1 (5 bases). The germline V gene has CDR1 GTSNPN and CDR2 SVGIG (reference sequence). The ends were cut back, 3 bases at V and 2 bases at J, with 14 bases in the middle. The length of the CDR3 is 15 residues. CDR3 DNA sequence: TGTGCCTGGAGAATCACAGGAGGGGCTGGAAACACCATATATTTT. Translated: CAWRITGGAGNTIYF.